This T cell receptor (beta chain) was identified in a study of shared clonotypes between healthy human individuals. Here immunoSEQ multiplex PCR was the method, and the copy in TCRdb shows in-frame clones only, minus some. Here the sample spans some 650,000 clones, 97% being singletons. This CDR3 has 14 residues. Germline V gene lookup returns CDR1 SEHNR and CDR2 FQNEAQ (reference sequence). V shed 1 base and J shed 12 bases, with 15 bases lying between them. Remarks on this clone: The antigen is unknown.

Study-level findings and limits: Generally, estimated richness proved larger in naive subsets than it did in memory subsets. Non-shared clonotypes were found to have lower generation probabilities than the clonotypes that were shared by all four of the sorted-subset donors. Some naive CD4 clonotypes, roughly 4.7%, turned up in common across several donors.

The sequenced material came from naive CD4+ T cells sorted from blood. Subset in this sample: CD45RA+ positively selected. J is TRBJ2-2 and V is TRBV7-9; D gene unclear. The TCR was taken from a woman aged 25-40 years in good health. This CDR3 reads CASSLDWEVAKLFF. In DNA form, the CDR3 reads TGTGCCAGCAGCTTAGACTGGGAAGTCGCGAAGCTGTTTTTT.